This TCR beta chain was identified during a study of shared clonotypes between healthy human individuals. Whole-study findings and limits: Larger richness was generally estimated for naive than memory subsets. Clonotype sharing among donors was thought likely to change with sequencing depth.

Replicate PCRs from sorted subsets contained around 200 ng DNA, which is around 29,000 T cell genomes. Assay: immunoSEQ multiplex PCR; the TCRdb copy retains only in-frame clones and omits some. The table includes some 2,500,000 clones, 93% detected once. Nashville, Tennessee was home to all donors, who were Caucasian adults. The germline V gene has CDR1 SGHRS and CDR2 YFSETQ. V was clipped by 0 bases and J by 4 bases, with 11 bases between them. The CDR3 is made up of 15 amino acids. Comment on this clone: The target antigen is unknown.

The sequencing input was naive CD4+ T cells from PBMCs. The subset denotes: CD45RA+ positively selected. J is TRBJ2-1 and V is TRBV5-1; tentatively, D is TRBD1 (5 bases). This TCR was recovered from a man aged 18 to 29 in good health. Some clones in this sample may be carry-over from other donors' samples. The CDR3 sequence: CASSLDQGGYNEQFF. The DNA of the CDR3 is TGCGCCAGCAGCTTGGACCAGGGCGGATACAATGAGCAGTTCTTC.